This TCR beta chain was identified during a study of cytomegalovirus exposure and HLA in healthy donors. PCR was performed using 60 Vbeta and 13 Jbeta primers. The method was immunoSEQ multiplex PCR; TCRdb's version includes in-frame clones alone and lacks a portion of them. Of some 180,000 clones detected, about 80% appear once; the ten largest clones hold 3.5% to 5%. Overall study findings and caveats: It was confirmed in vitro that three of the CMV-associated chains were specific for CMV antigens. Presence/absence analyses took donor sequencing depth as roughly uniform.

This clone showed up just once. Its antigen is not identified. Per the germline V gene, CDR1 is SGHAT and CDR2 is FQNNGV. The CDR3 loop spans 14 amino acids. With V trimmed by 6 bases and J by 4 bases, 5 bases remained unmatched. Sequenced input: PBMCs. The TCR originated in a woman under 40 in good health and CMV-seropositive. The V call is TRBV11-2, the J call TRBJ2-4; 8 positions match TRBD2. Here the CDR3 reads CASSFSGVKNIQYF. The CDR3 DNA reads TGTGCCAGCAGTTTTAGCGGGGTGAAAAACATTCAGTACTTC.